This entry lists 29 T cell receptor beta chains sequenced from one sample in a study of long-term antiretroviral therapy in people with HIV. At survey level, the immunoSEQ assay was run in its v3.0 version. Libraries were prepared by immunoSEQ multiplex PCR; TCRdb keeps only in-frame clonotypes and omits some of them. The sample carries approximately 25,000 clones, around 80% recorded once. The sample consisted of unsorted PBMCs, taken 3 years after starting antiretroviral therapy. Every receptor here comes from a man in his fifties or sixties with HIV.

This clone is a singleton in its sample. At one end, the junction sequence differs from germline, possibly due to a read error. This specimen includes other DNA sequences encoding the same CDR3. The V call is TRBV18, the J call TRBJ2-7; D possibly corresponds to TRBD1 (5 bases). From germline, CDR1 is KGHSH and CDR2 LQKENI. There are 14 residues in the CDR3. CDR3 coding DNA: TGTGCCAGCTCACCACCGGGGCTCAGCTACGAGCAGTACTTT. Translated, it gives CASSPPGLSYEQYF.

The chain links TRBV7-8 to TRBJ2-1; 7 bases line up with TRBD1. This CDR3 comprises 15 residues. Per the germline V gene, CDR1 is SGHVS and CDR2 is FQNEAQ. The V and J ends lost 5 bases and 0 bases, in that order; junction bases with no gene match: 4. This CDR3 is CASSITGDSYNEQFF. CDR3 DNA sequence: TGTGCCAGCAGCATTACAGGGGACTCCTACAATGAGCAGTTCTTC.

The rearrangement uses TRBV28 and TRBJ2-7; D perhaps matches TRBD2 (5 bases). V lost 5 bases and J 0 bases, leaving 14 bases between the germline ends. The CDR3 extends over 15 amino acids. Germline CDR1 MDHEN, CDR2 SYDVKM. CDR3 in DNA: TGTGCCAGCAGTCCCCGGACTGGGTACTCCTACGAGCAGTACTTC. Amino acid sequence: CASSPRTGYSYEQYF.

In nucleotides, the CDR3 is TGTGCCAGCAGTTTGACGGGGCCCTACGAGCAGTACTTC. Encoded protein: CASSLTGPYEQYF. V and J are TRBV2 and TRBJ2-7; D is tentatively TRBD1 or TRBD2 (5 bases each). The CDR3 consists of 13 residues. Trimming stripped 5 bases from V and 2 bases from J, with 10 bases between. CDR1 and CDR2 from the germline V gene are SNHLY and FYNNEI.

This chain links TRBV30 with TRBJ2-4, with D possibly TRBD2 on 5 matching bases. The CDR3 has 16 residues. CDR1 and CDR2 from the germline V gene are GTSNPN and SVGIG (reference sequence). Trimming pared 5 bases from V and 6 bases from J, leaving 23 bases between. CDR3 sequence reads: CAWDHGQWERANIQYF. CDR3 bases: TGTGCCTGGGACCATGGGCAGTGGGAGAGGGCAAACATTCAGTACTTC.

This clone was detected only a few times. The chain employs TRBV2 and TRBJ2-6; D unresolved. The CDR3 covers 14 residues. Trimming cost V 6 bases and J 1 base, with 7 bases left between them. Germline-derived CDR1 and CDR2 are SNHLY and FYNNEI. CDR3 amino acids: CASRTPSGANVLTF. The CDR3 coding sequence is TGTGCCAGCAGGACACCGTCTGGGGCCAACGTCCTGACTTTC.

The rearrangement joins TRBV27 to TRBJ1-5; D might be TRBD1 (5 bases). The CDR3 consists of 14 residues. Trimming removed 3 bases at V and 3 bases at J, with 9 bases between. From germline, CDR1 is MNHEY and CDR2 SMNVEV (reference sequence). The CDR3 loop is CASSLGRDNQPQHF. The CDR3 DNA follows: TGTGCCAGCAGTTTGGGCAGGGACAATCAGCCCCAGCATTTT.

The rearrangement uses TRBV28 and TRBJ1-5, with 9 nucleotides matching TRBD1. Germline lookup yields CDR1 MDHEN and CDR2 SYDVKM. The CDR3 length is 14 residues. The CDR3 region has the DNA TGTGGGACAACAGGGGGCTTTAGCAATCAGCCCCAGCATTTT. Encoded protein: CGTTGGFSNQPQHF. Based on the CDR3 plus reference TRBV28 and TRBJ1-5, the full variable domain is DVKVTQSSRYLVKRTGEKVFLECVQDMDHENMFWYRQDPGLGLRLIYFSYDVKMKEKGDIPEGYSVSREKKERFSLILESASTNQTSMYLCGTTGGFSNQPQHFGDGTRLSIL.

The V and J genes are TRBV30 and TRBJ2-7; D is possibly TRBD2 (6 bases). Germline values: CDR1 GTSNPN, CDR2 SVGIG (reference sequence). This CDR3 region has 13 residues. CDR3 sequence: CALDGVGGHEQYF. The CDR3 bases are TGTGCTTTGGACGGGGTGGGGGGTCACGAGCAGTACTTC.

The chain couples TRBV29-1 to TRBJ1-2; TRBD1 aligns across 9 bases. V was clipped by 3 bases and J by 6 bases; unmatched bases: 8. The CDR3 has 14 amino acids. Per the germline V gene, CDR1 is SQVTM and CDR2 is ANQGSEA. CDR3 amino acids: CSVDGTGPLDGYTF. The CDR3 bases are TGCAGCGTTGATGGGACAGGGCCCCTCGATGGCTACACCTTC.

The chain joins TRBV19 to TRBJ2-1; D call uncertain. V lost 3 bases to trimming and J lost 5 bases, with 14 bases between them. Per germline, CDR1 LNHDA and CDR2 SQIVND (reference sequence). The CDR3 is 15 amino acids. The CDR3 sequence: CASSIGLGINNEQFF. For the CDR3, the DNA is TGTGCCAGTAGTATCGGTCTGGGTATAAACAATGAGCAGTTCTTC.

The sample holds one count of this clone. The rearrangement joins TRBV7-9 to TRBJ2-5, with 9 bases that match TRBD2. Germline trimming cut 3 bases from V and 5 bases from J; bases unmatched to any gene: 13. The CDR3 covers 17 residues. Germline CDR1 reads SEHNR; CDR2 reads FQNEAQ (reference sequence). The CDR3 DNA reads TGTGCCAGCAGCTTGAGTTTAGCGGGAGTTTCGCGGGAGACCCAGTACTTC. It encodes CASSLSLAGVSRETQYF.

This clone occurred once. In DNA, the CDR3 is TGTGCCAGCAGCATAGCATACCAGGGATTAGATACGCAGTATTTT. Amino acid sequence: CASSIAYQGLDTQYF. This sequence joins TRBV28 and TRBJ2-3, with D possibly TRBD1 on 5 matching bases. This CDR3 region has 15 residues. The V gene lost 6 bases and the J gene lost 5 bases, with 18 bases spanning the gap. Germline values: CDR1 MDHEN, CDR2 SYDVKM.

The chain couples TRBV7-6 to TRBJ2-5; 9 bases match TRBD1. Trimming removed 5 bases from V and 2 bases from J; junction bases left unmatched: 6. CDR3 length equals 15 residues. The germline V gene encodes CDR1 SGHVS and CDR2 FNYEAQ. The CDR3 sequence is CASSPGGTGQETQYF. The DNA for the CDR3 is TGTGCCAGCAGCCCTGGGGGGACAGGGCAAGAGACCCAGTACTTC.

V is TRBV6-1 and J is TRBJ2-7, with D unresolved. The CDR3 covers 17 residues. The V gene lost 4 bases and the J gene lost 2 bases, with 21 bases spanning the gap. Germline V gene sequence: CDR1 MNHNS, CDR2 SASEGT. The CDR3, as DNA: TGTGCCAGCAGTGGTTATTTCATTGACGGTTCGGCCTACGAGCAGTACTTC. The encoded protein is CASSGYFIDGSAYEQYF.

This rearrangement joins TRBV4-1 to TRBJ1-5; 9 nucleotides match TRBD1. CDR1 and CDR2 (germline): MGHRA, YSYEKL. This CDR3 comprises 19 residues. The V segment lost 4 bases and the J segment 2 bases; nucleotides outside the gene matches: 15. CDR3 in amino acids: CASSPTLVQGAAGNQPQHF. DNA for the CDR3: TGCGCCAGCAGCCCAACCCTTGTACAGGGGGCGGCTGGCAATCAGCCCCAGCATTTT.

The chain carries TRBV7-9 and TRBJ1-2, with D unresolved. The CDR3 runs 15 residues. With 5 bases removed from V and 4 bases from J, the gap between germline ends came to 17 bases. Germline CDR1 and CDR2: SEHNR and FQNEAQ (reference sequence). The chain's CDR3 is CASSDNVEAVYGYTF. The CDR3 bases are TGTGCCAGCAGCGATAACGTGGAGGCAGTCTATGGCTACACCTTC.

This chain links TRBV5-6 with TRBJ2-1; possibly TRBD1 for D (5 bases). Trimming left V 1 base short and J 11 bases short, with 13 bases between. This CDR3 is built from 13 residues. The germline CDR1 and CDR2 sequences are SGHDT and YYEEEE. The DNA of the CDR3 is TGTGCCAGCAGCTTGCAGGGAACAATGAAGCAGTTCTTC. Translating gives CASSLQGTMKQFF.

This clone has a handful of counts. The chain employs TRBV28 and TRBJ1-1, with no clear D. In germline, CDR1 is MDHEN, CDR2 SYDVKM. The germline V and J ends were trimmed by 5 bases and 5 bases, with 15 bases remaining between them. The CDR3 is 14 residues long. CDR3 sequence reads: CASSPPGRRTEAFF. The CDR3 DNA is TGTGCCAGCAGTCCCCCGGGGAGGAGGACTGAAGCTTTCTTT.

In its sample, this clone was seen a few times. The rearrangement joins TRBV7-2 to TRBJ1-2, with 7 bases lining up with TRBD1. The CDR3 is made up of 14 amino acids. Germline V CDR1 and CDR2: SGHTA, FQGNSA. V shed 4 bases, J shed 4 bases, and the junction held 6 bases outside the gene matches. The CDR3 is CASSSTGAGYGYTF. The CDR3 DNA reads as TGTGCCAGCAGCTCCACAGGGGCTGGCTATGGCTACACCTTC.

V gene TRBV5-4 combines with J gene TRBJ1-1, with D unclear. The germline gives CDR1 SGHNT, CDR2 YYREEE (reference sequence). The CDR3 has 15 residues. V shed 4 bases and J shed 1 base, with 14 bases lying between them. The CDR3 is CASSPGRGWNTEAFF. CDR3 DNA sequence: TGTGCCAGCAGCCCAGGACGAGGTTGGAACACTGAAGCTTTCTTT.

J is TRBJ1-5 and V is TRBV19; possible D gene TRBD1, 6 bases. Germline lookup yields CDR1 LNHDA and CDR2 SQIVND (reference sequence). Trimming removed 6 bases at V and 0 bases at J, with 12 bases between. The CDR3 spans 15 residues. The DNA of the CDR3 is TGTGCCAGTAGCCCCGACAGGTATAGCAATCAGCCCCAGCATTTT. Amino acid sequence: CASSPDRYSNQPQHF.

This clone has only a few counts. This sequence joins TRBV10-2 and TRBJ2-7; D is uncertain. Germline V gives CDR1 WSHSY, CDR2 SAAADI. CDR3 size: 14 residues. V was shortened by 5 bases and J by 2 bases, with 13 bases between the two germline ends. The DNA of the CDR3 is TGCGCCAGCAGTCATACAGCCTCAACCTACGAGCAGTACTTC. As protein: CASSHTASTYEQYF.

J is TRBJ2-1 and V is TRBV11-2, with a possible D match to TRBD2 (7 bases). Between the trimmed V and J ends, which lost 6 bases and 2 bases, there was a span of 14 bases. There are 15 residues in the CDR3. Germline V gene lookup returns CDR1 SGHAT and CDR2 FQNNGV. CDR3 coding DNA: TGTGCCAGCAGAGATTTAGGGGGGGCCTACAATGAGCAGTTCTTC. It codes for CASRDLGGAYNEQFF. The whole variable domain, remainder taken from reference TRBV11-2 and TRBJ2-1, is EAGVAQSPRYKIIEKRQSVAFWCNPISGHATLYWYQQILGQGPKLLIQFQNNGVVDDSQLPKDRFSAERLKGVDSTLKIQPAKLEDSAVYLCASRDLGGAYNEQFFGPGTRLTVL.

The V and J genes are TRBV5-1 and TRBJ1-1; 7 nucleotides align to TRBD1. The germline V gene has CDR1 SGHRS and CDR2 YFSETQ. Trimming cost V 1 base and J 0 bases; bases outside gene matches: 6. The CDR3 runs 16 residues. The CDR3 bases are TGCGCCAGCAGCTTGACCAGGGGGGAACTGAACACTGAAGCTTTCTTT. As protein: CASSLTRGELNTEAFF.

The chain links TRBV7-2 to TRBJ1-6; 8 bases are a match to TRBD1. This CDR3 spans 16 amino acids. CDR1 and CDR2 (germline): SGHTA, FQGNSA. V shed 1 base, J shed 6 bases, and the junction held 5 bases outside the gene matches. DNA of the CDR3: TGTGCCAGCAGCTTAGGCAGGGGGCTTTCTAATTCACCCCTCCACTTT. Residues: CASSLGRGLSNSPLHF.

Only one count was recorded for this clone. The V and J genes are TRBV5-4 and TRBJ2-7; 13 bases line up with TRBD2. This CDR3 has 16 residues. CDR1 SGHNT and CDR2 YYREEE come from the germline V gene (reference sequence). Trimming cost V 3 bases and J 4 bases; bases outside gene matches: 7. CDR3 sequence: CASSSSGLAGVYEQYF. The CDR3 nucleotides are TGTGCCAGCAGCTCAAGCGGACTAGCGGGAGTGTACGAGCAGTACTTC.

This clone was observed once. This sequence joins TRBV29-1 and TRBJ2-3; D is unresolved. CDR1 is SQVTM and CDR2 is ANQGSEA in the germline V gene. The CDR3 contains 12 residues. V was pared by 6 bases and J by 3 bases, with 10 bases between. The CDR3 loop is CSVADWTDTQYF. The CDR3 nucleotides are TGCAGCGTGGCTGATTGGACAGATACGCAGTATTTT.

The chain is built from TRBV5-1 and TRBJ2-7; perhaps D is TRBD1 or TRBD2 (5 bases each). The CDR3 length is 14 residues. Trimming took off 4 bases at V and 5 bases at J, with 16 bases between the two ends. The germline gives CDR1 SGHRS, CDR2 YFSETQ. The CDR3 sequence: CASSRVGDVHEQYF. The CDR3, as DNA: TGCGCCAGCAGCCGGGTGGGGGATGTTCACGAGCAGTACTTC.